Sequencing of this T cell receptor beta chain was carried out in a study of T cell changes during pregnancy in multiple sclerosis. Repertoires were generated with immunoSEQ multiplex PCR, while TCRdb's copy carries only in-frame clones and drops some. Of tens of thousands of clones listed, about 87% were seen once; the top ten hold roughly 5.2%. Germline-derived CDR1 and CDR2 are MNHNS and SASEGT. The CDR3 length is 13 residues. The TCR was taken from a human donor whose cells served as feeder cells for cultures in a pregnancy study. J is TRBJ2-7 and V is TRBV6-1; 7 nucleotides agree with TRBD2. The specimen was peripheral blood from another person, used as feeder cells. The CDR3 nucleotides read TGTGGGACCAGTAGCGGGCAACCCTACGAGCAGTACTTC. Translation gives CGTSSGQPYEQYF.